Detailed here is one T cell receptor (beta chain). This sample was included in a study of blood T cell repertoires in COVID-19. In the study overall: Specimens from acute and convalescent COVID-19 originated in the United States, Italy and Spain.

In the source study's methods: How many nucleated cells were present was estimated from reference gene primer amplification. The data were produced by immunoSEQ multiplex PCR, yet TCRdb's version contains in-frame clones alone and is incomplete. V, J and clone size are those of that table, while D and trimming were read from the DNA. The repertoire holds tens of thousands of clones, with approximately 79% as singletons. Trimming cost V 0 bases and J 7 bases, with 13 bases left between them. The CDR3 spans 16 residues. The germline V gene has CDR1 LGHDT and CDR2 YNNKEL (reference sequence). This sequence originates from a human donor in a cohort sampled during active COVID-19. J is TRBJ1-6 and V is TRBV3-1 (or the pseudogene TRBV3-2); TRBD1 is a possible D gene (5 bases). The specimen was peripheral blood. The CDR3 nucleotides are TGTGCCAGCAGCCAAGATCCCAGGGTCAAGAATTCACCCCTCCACTTT. It translates to CASSQDPRVKNSPLHF.